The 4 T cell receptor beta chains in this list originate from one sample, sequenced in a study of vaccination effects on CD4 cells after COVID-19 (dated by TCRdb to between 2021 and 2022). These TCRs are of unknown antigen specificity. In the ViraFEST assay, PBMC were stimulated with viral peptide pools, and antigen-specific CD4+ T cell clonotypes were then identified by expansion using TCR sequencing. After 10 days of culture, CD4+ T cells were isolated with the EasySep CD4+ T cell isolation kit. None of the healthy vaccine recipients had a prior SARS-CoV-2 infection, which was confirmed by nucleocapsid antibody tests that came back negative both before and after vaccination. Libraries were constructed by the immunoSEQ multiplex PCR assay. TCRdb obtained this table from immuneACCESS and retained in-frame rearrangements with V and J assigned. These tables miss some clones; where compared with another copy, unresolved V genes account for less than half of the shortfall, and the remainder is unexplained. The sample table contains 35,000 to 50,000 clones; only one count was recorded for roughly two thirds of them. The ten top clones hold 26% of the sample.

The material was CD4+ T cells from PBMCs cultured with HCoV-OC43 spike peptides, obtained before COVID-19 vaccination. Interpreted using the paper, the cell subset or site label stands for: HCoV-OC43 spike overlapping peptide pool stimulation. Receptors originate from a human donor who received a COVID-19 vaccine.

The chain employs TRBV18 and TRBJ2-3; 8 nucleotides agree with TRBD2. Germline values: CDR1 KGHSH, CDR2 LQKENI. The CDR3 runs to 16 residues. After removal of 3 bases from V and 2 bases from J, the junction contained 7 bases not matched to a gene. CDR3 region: CASSPRGGSLTDTQYF. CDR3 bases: TGTGCCAGCTCACCCCGCGGGGGGTCGCTCACAGATACGCAGTATTTT. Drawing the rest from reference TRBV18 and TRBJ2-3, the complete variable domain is NAGVMQNPRHLVRRRGQEARLRCSPMKGHSHVYWYRQLPEEGLKFMVYLQKENIIDESGMPKERFSAEFPKEGPSILRIQQVVRGDSAAYFCASSPRGGSLTDTQYFGPGTRLTVL.

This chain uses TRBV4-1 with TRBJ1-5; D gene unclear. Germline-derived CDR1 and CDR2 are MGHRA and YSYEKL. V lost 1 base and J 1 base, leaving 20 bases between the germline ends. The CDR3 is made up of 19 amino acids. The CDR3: CASSQASIATERSNQPQHF. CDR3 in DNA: TGCGCCAGCAGCCAAGCGTCTATTGCGACTGAAAGGAGCAATCAGCCCCAGCATTTT.

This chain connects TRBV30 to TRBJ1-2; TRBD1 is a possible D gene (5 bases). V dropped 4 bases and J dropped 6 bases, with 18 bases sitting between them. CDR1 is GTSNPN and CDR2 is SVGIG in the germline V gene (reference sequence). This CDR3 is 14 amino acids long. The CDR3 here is CAWIIGGGLHGYTF. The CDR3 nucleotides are TGTGCCTGGATCATCGGGGGGGGACTCCATGGCTACACCTTC.

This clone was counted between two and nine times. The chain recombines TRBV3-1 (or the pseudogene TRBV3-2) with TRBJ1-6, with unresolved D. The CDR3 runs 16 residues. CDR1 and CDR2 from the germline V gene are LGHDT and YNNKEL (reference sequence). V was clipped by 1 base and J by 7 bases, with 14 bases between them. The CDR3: CASSQGGTQRNSPLHF. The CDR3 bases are TGTGCCAGCAGCCAAGGTGGAACTCAACGGAATTCACCCCTCCACTTT.